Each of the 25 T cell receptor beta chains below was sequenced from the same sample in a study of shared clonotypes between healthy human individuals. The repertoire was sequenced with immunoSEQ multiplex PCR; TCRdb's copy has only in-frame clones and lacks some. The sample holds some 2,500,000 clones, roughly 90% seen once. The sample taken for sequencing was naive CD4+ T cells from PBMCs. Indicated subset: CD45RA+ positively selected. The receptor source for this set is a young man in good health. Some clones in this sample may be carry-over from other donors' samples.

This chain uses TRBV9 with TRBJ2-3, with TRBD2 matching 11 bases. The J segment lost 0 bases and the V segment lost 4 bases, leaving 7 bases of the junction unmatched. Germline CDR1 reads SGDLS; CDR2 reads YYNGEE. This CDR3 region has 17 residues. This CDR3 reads CASSRTSGLTSTDTQYF. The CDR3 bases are TGTGCCAGCAGCCGGACTAGCGGGCTTACTAGCACAGATACGCAGTATTTT.

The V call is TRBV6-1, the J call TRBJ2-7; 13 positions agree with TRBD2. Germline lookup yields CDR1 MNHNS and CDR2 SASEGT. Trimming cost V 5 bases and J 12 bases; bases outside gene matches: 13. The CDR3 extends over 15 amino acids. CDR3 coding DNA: TGTGCCAGCAGTCCCTCGGGACTAGCGGGACATTCCCGGTACTTC. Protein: CASSPSGLAGHSRYF.

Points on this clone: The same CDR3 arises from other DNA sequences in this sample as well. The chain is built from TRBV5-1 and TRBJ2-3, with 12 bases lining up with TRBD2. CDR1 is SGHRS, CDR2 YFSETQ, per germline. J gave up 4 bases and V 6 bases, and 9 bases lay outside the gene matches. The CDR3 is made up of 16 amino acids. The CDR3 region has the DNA TGCGCCAGCACGACAGGACTAGCGGGACAAGCAGATACGCAGTATTTT. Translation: CASTTGLAGQADTQYF.

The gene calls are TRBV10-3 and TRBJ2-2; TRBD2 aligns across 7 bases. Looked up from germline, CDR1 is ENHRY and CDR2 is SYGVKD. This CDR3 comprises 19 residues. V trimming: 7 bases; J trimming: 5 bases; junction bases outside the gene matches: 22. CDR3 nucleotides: TGTGCCATCAACACTGAGCGGCGGGGGTCCCCCTCTCGAACCGGGGAGCTGTTTTTT. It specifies CAINTERRGSPSRTGELFF.

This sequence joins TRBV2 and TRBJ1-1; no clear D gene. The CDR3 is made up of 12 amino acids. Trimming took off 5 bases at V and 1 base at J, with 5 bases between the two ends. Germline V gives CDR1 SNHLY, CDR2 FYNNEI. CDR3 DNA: TGTGCCAGCAGTTCAGAGAACACTGAAGCTTTCTTT. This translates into CASSSENTEAFF.

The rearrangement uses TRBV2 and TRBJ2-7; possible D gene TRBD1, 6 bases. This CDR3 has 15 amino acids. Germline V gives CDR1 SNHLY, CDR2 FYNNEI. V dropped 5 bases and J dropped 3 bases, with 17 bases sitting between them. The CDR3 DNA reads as TGTGCCAGCAGTCAACTCAGAGGCAGGGGCTACGAGCAGTACTTC. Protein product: CASSQLRGRGYEQYF. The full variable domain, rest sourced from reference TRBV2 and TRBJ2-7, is EPEVTQTPSHQVTQMGQEVILRCVPISNHLYFYWYRQILGQKVEFLVSFYNNEISEKSEIFDDQFSVERPDGSNFTLKIRSTKLEDSAMYFCASSQLRGRGYEQYFGPGTRLTVT.

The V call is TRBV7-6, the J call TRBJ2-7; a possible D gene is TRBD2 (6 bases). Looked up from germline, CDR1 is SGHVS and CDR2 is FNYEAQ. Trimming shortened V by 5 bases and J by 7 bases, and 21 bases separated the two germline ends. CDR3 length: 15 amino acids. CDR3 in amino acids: CASSAQGDGGPEQYF. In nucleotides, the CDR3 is TGTGCCAGCAGCGCGCAAGGAGATGGAGGGCCTGAGCAGTACTTC. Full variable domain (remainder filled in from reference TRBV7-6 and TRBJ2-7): GAGVSQSPRYKVTKRGQDVALRCDPISGHVSLYWYRQALGQGPEFLTYFNYEAQQDKSGLPNDRFSAERPEGSISTLTIQRTEQRDSAMYRCASSAQGDGGPEQYFGPGTRLTVT.

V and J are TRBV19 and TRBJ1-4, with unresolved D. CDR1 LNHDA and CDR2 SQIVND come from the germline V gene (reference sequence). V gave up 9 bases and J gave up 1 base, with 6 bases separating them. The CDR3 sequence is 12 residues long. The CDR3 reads CASGETNEKLFF. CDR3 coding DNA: TGTGCCAGCGGGGAAACTAATGAAAAACTGTTTTTT.

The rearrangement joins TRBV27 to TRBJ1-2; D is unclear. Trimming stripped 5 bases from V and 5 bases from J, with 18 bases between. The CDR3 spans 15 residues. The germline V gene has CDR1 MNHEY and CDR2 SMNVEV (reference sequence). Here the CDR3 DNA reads TGTGCCAGCAGTCCCGCTGGTCGGGCAGCTTATGGCTACACCTTC. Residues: CASSPAGRAAYGYTF.

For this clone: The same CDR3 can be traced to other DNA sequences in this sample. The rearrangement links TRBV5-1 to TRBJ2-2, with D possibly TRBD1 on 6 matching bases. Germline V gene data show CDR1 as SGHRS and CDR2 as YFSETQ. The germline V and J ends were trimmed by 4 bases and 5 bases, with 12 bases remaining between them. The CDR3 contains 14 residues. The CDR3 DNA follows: TGCGCCAGCAGCCTGGGACACGTAACCGGGGAGCTGTTTTTT. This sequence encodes CASSLGHVTGELFF.

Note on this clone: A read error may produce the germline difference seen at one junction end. CDR3 sequence reads: CASSSGPYGQYF. In DNA, the CDR3 is TGTGCCAGCAGTTCGGGCCCCTACGGGCAGTACTTC. The chain recombines TRBV6-5 with TRBJ2-7; D not resolved. CDR1 and CDR2 (germline): MNHEY, SVGAGI. The CDR3 runs 12 residues.

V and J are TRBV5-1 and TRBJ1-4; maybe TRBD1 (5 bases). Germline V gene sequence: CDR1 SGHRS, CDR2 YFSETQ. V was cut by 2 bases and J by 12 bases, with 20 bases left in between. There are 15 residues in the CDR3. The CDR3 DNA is TGCGCCAGCAGCTTTGTTGCTAACTCCGGGACCCAACTGTTTTTT. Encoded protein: CASSFVANSGTQLFF.

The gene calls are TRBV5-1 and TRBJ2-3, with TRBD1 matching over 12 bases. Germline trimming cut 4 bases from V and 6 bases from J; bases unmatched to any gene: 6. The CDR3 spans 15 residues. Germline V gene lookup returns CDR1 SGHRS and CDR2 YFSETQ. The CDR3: CASSPGTGGPDTQYF. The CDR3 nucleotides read TGCGCCAGCAGCCCCGGGACAGGGGGCCCCGATACGCAGTATTTT. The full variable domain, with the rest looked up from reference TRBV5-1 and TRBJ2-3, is KAGVTQTPRYLIKTRGQQVTLSCSPISGHRSVSWYQQTPGQGLQFLFEYFSETQRNKGNFPGRFSGRQFSNSRSEMNVSTLELGDSALYLCASSPGTGGPDTQYFGPGTRLTVL.

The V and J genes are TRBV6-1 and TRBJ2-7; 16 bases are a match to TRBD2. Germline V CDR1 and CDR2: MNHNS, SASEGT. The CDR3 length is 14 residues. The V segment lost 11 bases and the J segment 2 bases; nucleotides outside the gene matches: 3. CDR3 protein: CAGGLAGGPYEQYF. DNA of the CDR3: TGTGCCGGGGGACTAGCGGGAGGGCCCTACGAGCAGTACTTC.

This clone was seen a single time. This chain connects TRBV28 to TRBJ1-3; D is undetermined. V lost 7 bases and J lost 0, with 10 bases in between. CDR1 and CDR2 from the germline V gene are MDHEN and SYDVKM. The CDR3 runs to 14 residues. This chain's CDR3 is CASIALDSGNTIYF. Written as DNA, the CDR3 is TGTGCCAGCATCGCCCTTGACTCTGGAAACACCATATATTTT.

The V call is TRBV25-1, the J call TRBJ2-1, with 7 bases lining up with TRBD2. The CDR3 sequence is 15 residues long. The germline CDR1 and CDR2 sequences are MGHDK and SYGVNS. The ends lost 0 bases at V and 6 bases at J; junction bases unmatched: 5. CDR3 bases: TGTGCCAGCAGTGAATATTGGGGGGGAACCAATGAGCAGTTCTTC. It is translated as CASSEYWGGTNEQFF.

CDR3 nucleotide sequence: TGTGCCAGCAGTTCTACAGGGAAGAGAGTCCACGAGCAGTACTTC. Translated, it gives CASSSTGKRVHEQYF. The gene calls are TRBV28 and TRBJ2-7, with a possible D match to TRBD1 (6 bases). V was cut by 4 bases and J by 5 bases, with 18 bases left in between. The germline gives CDR1 MDHEN, CDR2 SYDVKM. This CDR3 region has 15 residues.

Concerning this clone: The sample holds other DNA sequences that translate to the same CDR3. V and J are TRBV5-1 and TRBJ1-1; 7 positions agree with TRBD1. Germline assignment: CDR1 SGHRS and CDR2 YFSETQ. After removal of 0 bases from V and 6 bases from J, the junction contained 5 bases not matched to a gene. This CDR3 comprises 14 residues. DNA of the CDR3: TGCGCCAGCAGCTTGGGGCAGGGGGGCGCTGAAGCTTTCTTT. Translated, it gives CASSLGQGGAEAFF.

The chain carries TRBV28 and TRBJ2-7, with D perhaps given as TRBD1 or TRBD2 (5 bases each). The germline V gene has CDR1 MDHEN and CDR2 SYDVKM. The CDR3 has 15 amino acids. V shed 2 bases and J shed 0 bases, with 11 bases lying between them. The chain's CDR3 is CASSLEGTSSYEQYF. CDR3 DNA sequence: TGTGCCAGCAGTTTAGAGGGGACGAGCTCCTACGAGCAGTACTTC.

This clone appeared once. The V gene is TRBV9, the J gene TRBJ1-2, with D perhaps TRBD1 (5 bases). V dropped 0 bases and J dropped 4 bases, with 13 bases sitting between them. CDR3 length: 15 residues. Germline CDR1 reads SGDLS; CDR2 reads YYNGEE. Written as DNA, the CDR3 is TGTGCCAGCAGCGTAGATGGCAGGGAGAGCTATGGCTACACCTTC. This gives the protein CASSVDGRESYGYTF.

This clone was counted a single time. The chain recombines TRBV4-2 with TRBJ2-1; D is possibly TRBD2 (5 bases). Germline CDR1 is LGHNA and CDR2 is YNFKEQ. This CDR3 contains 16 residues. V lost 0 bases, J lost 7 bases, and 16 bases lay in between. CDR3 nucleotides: TGTGCCAGCAGCCAAGATTTAGCAGACCGAGGGAATGAGCAGTTCTTC. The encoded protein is CASSQDLADRGNEQFF.

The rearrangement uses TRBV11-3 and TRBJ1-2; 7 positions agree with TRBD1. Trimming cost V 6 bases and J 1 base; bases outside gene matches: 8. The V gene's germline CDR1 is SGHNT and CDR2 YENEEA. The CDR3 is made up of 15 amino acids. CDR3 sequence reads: CASSHGTANNYGYTF. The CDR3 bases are TGTGCCAGCAGTCACGGGACAGCCAATAACTATGGCTACACCTTC.

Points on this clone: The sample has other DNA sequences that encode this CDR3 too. CDR3: CASSEGSSYEQYF. The CDR3, as DNA: TGCGCCAGCAGCGAAGGGTCCTCCTACGAGCAGTACTTC. This chain joins TRBV5-1 and TRBJ2-7; D gene ambiguous. The V end was cut by 4 bases, the J end by 0 bases, with 8 bases between. The CDR3 is 13 residues long. Germline V gene data show CDR1 as SGHRS and CDR2 as YFSETQ.

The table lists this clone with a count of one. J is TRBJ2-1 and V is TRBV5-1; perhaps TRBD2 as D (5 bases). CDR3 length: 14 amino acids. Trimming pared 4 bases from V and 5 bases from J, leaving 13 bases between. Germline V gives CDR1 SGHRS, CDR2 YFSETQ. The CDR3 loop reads CASSLQDYNNEQFF. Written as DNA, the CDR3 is TGCGCCAGCAGCCTACAAGACTACAACAATGAGCAGTTCTTC.

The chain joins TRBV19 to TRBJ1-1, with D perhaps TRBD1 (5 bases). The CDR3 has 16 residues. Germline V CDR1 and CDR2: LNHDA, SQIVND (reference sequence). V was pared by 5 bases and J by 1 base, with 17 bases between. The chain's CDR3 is CASSVGSGRPNTEAFF. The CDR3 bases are TGTGCCAGTAGTGTCGGGTCGGGACGACCGAACACTGAAGCTTTCTTT.